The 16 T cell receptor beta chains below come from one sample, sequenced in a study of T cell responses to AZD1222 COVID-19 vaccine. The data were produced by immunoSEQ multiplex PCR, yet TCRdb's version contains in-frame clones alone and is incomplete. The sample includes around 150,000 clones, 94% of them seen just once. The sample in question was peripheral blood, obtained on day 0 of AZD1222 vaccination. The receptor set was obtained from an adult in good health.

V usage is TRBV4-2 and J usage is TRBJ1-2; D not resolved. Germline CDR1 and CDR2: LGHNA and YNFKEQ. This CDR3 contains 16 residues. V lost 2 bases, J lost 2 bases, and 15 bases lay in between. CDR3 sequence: CASSQSVQPSNYGYTF. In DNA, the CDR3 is TGTGCCAGCAGCCAAAGCGTGCAGCCATCAAACTATGGCTACACCTTC.

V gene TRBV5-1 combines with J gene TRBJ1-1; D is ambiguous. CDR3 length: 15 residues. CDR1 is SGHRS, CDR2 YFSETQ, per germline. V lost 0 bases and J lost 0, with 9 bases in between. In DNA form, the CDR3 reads TGCGCCAGCAGCTTGGGTTCGGTCATGAACACTGAAGCTTTCTTT. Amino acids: CASSLGSVMNTEAFF.

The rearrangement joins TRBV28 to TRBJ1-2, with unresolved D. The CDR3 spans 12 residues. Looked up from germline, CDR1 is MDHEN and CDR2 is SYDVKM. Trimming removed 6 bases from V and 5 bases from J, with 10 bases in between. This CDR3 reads CASRAGAYGYTF. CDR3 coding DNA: TGTGCCAGCAGGGCAGGCGCTTATGGCTACACCTTC.

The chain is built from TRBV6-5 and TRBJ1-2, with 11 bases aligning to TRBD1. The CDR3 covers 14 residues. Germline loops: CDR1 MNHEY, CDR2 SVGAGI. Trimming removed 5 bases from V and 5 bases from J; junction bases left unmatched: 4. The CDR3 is CASSRDRGEYGYTF. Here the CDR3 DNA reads TGTGCCAGCAGTCGGGACAGGGGGGAGTATGGCTACACCTTC.

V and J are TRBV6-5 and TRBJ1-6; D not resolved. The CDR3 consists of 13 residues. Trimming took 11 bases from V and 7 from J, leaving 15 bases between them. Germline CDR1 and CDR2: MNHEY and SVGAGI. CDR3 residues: CAGGETGNSPLHF. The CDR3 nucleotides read TGTGCCGGAGGAGAAACTGGGAATTCACCCCTCCACTTT.

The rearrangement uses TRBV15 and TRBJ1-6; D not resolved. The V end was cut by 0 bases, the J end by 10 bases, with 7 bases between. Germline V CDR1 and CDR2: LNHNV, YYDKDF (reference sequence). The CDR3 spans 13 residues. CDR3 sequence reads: CATSRDPNSPLHF. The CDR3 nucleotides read TGTGCCACCAGCAGAGATCCCAACTCACCCCTCCACTTT.

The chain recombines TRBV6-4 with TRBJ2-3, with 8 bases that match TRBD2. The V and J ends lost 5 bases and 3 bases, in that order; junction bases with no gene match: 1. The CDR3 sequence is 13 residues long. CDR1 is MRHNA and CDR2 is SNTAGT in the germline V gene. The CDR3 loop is CASSSGRTDTQYF. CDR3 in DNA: TGTGCCAGCAGTAGCGGGAGAACAGATACGCAGTATTTT.

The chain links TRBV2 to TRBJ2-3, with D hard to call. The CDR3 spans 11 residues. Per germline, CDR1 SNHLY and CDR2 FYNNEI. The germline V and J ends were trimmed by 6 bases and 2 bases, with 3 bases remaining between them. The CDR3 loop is CASRDTDTQYF. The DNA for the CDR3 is TGTGCCAGCAGGGACACAGATACGCAGTATTTT. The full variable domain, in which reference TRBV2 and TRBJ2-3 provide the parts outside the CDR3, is EPEVTQTPSHQVTQMGQEVILRCVPISNHLYFYWYRQILGQKVEFLVSFYNNEISEKSEIFDDQFSVERPDGSNFTLKIRSTKLEDSAMYFCASRDTDTQYFGPGTRLTVL.

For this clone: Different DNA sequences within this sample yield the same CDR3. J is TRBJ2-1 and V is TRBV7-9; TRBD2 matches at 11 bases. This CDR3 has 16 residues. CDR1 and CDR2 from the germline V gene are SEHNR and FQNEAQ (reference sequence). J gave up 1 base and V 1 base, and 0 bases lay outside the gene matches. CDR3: CASSLGLAGSYNEQFF. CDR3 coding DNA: TGTGCCAGCAGCTTAGGACTAGCGGGGTCCTACAATGAGCAGTTCTTC.

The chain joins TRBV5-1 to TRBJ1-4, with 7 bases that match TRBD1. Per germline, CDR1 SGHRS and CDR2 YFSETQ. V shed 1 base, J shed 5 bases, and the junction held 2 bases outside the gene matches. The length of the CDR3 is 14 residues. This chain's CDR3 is CASSLNRGNEKLFF. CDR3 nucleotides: TGCGCCAGCAGCTTGAACAGGGGAAATGAAAAACTGTTTTTT.

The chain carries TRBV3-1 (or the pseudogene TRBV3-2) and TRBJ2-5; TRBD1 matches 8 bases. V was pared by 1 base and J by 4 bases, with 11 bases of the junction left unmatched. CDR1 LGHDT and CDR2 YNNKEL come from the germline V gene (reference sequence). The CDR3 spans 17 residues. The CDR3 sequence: CASSQVTGAGRRETQYF. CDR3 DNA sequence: TGTGCCAGCAGCCAAGTGACAGGGGCCGGGAGAAGAGAGACCCAGTACTTC.

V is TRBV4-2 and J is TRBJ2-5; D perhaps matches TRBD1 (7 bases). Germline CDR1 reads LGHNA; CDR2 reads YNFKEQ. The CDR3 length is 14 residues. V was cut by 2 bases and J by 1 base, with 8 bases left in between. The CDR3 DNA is TGTGCCAGCAGCCAACAGGGGGGCCAAGAGACCCAGTACTTC. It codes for CASSQQGGQETQYF.

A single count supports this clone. CDR3 sequence: CASSQDPGTGNTIYF. The CDR3 DNA reads as TGCGCCAGCAGCCAAGATCCAGGGACTGGAAACACCATATATTTT. V and J are TRBV4-1 and TRBJ1-3; tentative D call: TRBD1 (5 bases). Germline CDR1 and CDR2: MGHRA and YSYEKL. CDR3 size: 15 residues. Between the trimmed V and J ends, which lost 0 bases and 2 bases, there was a span of 8 bases.

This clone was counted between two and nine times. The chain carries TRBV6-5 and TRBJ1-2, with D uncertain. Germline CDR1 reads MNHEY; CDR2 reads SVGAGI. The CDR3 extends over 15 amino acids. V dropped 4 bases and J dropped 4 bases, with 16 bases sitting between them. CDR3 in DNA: TGTGCCAGCAGTTCCATATCAAGGGCGGTCTATGGCTACACCTTC. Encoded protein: CASSSISRAVYGYTF.

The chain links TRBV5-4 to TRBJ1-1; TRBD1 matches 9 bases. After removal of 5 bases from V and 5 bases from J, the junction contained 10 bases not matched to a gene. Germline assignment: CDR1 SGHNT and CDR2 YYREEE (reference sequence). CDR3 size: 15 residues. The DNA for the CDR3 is TGTGCCAGCAGTAGCAGGGGACAGGGAGTTACTGAAGCTTTCTTT. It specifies CASSSRGQGVTEAFF.

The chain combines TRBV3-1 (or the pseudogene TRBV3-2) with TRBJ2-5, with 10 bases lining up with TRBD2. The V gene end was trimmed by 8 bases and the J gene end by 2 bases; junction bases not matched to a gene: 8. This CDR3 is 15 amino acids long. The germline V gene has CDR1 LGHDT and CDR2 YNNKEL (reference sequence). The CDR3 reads CASSFLAGAQETQYF. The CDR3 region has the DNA TGTGCCAGCTCGTTTCTAGCGGGGGCTCAAGAGACCCAGTACTTC.